A single sample is the source of the 32 T cell receptor beta chains below, sequenced in a study of OX40 agonist ivuxolimab in advanced cancers. Library preparation employed the immunoSEQ multiplex PCR assay. TCRdb holds this immuneACCESS table with in-frame rearrangements only. Some clones are missing; in checked studies, unresolved V genes explain under half, and the rest has no known cause. This sample comprises over 70,000 clones, around nine tenths of them detected only once. The ten most abundant clones make up around 1.5% of the sample. Sequences were derived from CD4+ or CD8+ T cells sorted from blood, sampled in a trial of the OX40 agonist ivuxolimab. Receptor source: an adult with an advanced solid tumor such as melanoma, head and neck, liver or kidney cancer.

The chain carries TRBV4-3 and TRBJ1-2, with D possibly being TRBD1 (5 bases). Trimming cost V 3 bases and J 8 bases, with 19 bases left between them. The CDR3 has 15 amino acids. Germline loops: CDR1 LGHNA, CDR2 YSLEER. The CDR3 is CASSHGDRTTGGYTF. As DNA, the CDR3 is TGCGCCAGCAGCCATGGTGACAGAACCACCGGGGGCTACACCTTC.

This chain connects TRBV19 to TRBJ2-3, with D possibly called TRBD1 or TRBD2 (6 bases each). Trimming removed 6 bases from V and 2 bases from J, with 15 bases in between. The CDR3 runs to 15 residues. In germline, CDR1 is LNHDA, CDR2 SQIVND (reference sequence). CDR3 DNA: TGTGCCAGTAGGGCCCCCGGGGGCTTCACAGATACGCAGTATTTT. It translates to CASRAPGGFTDTQYF. Together with reference TRBV19 and TRBJ2-3, the CDR3 gives the full variable domain: DGGITQSPKYLFRKEGQNVTLSCEQNLNHDAMYWYRQDPGQGLRLIYYSQIVNDFQKGDIAEGYSVSREKKESFPLTVTSAQKNPTAFYLCASRAPGGFTDTQYFGPGTRLTVL.

This chain connects TRBV5-4 to TRBJ1-1; 8 bases map to TRBD1. CDR1 is SGHNT, CDR2 YYREEE, per germline (reference sequence). The CDR3 is 16 residues long. Losses at the gene ends were 2 bases for V and 0 bases for J; bases not matched to a gene: 6. CDR3: CASSFPTGALNTEAFF. DNA of the CDR3: TGTGCCAGCAGCTTTCCGACAGGGGCTCTGAACACTGAAGCTTTCTTT.

The V call is TRBV6-5, the J call TRBJ2-1; 10 bases map to TRBD1. With 6 bases clipped from V and 6 bases from J, the junction kept 5 bases outside the gene matches. CDR1 and CDR2 from the germline V gene are MNHEY and SVGAGI. The CDR3 is made up of 14 amino acids. This chain's CDR3 is CASSLGTGVNEQFF. The CDR3 DNA reads TGTGCCAGCAGCCTCGGGACAGGGGTCAATGAGCAGTTCTTC.

The gene calls are TRBV19 and TRBJ2-5; the D gene is possibly TRBD2 (5 bases). The CDR3 runs 15 residues. Germline loops: CDR1 LNHDA, CDR2 SQIVND (reference sequence). V was trimmed by 3 bases and J by 1 base, leaving 12 bases between them. CDR3 region: CASSIGRSRQETQYF. The CDR3 nucleotides read TGTGCCAGTAGTATTGGGAGAAGTCGCCAAGAGACCCAGTACTTC.

V usage is TRBV7-9 and J usage is TRBJ2-3, with no clear D. The germline V gene encodes CDR1 SEHNR and CDR2 FQNEAQ (reference sequence). The V and J ends lost 3 bases and 4 bases respectively, with 11 bases between them. The length of the CDR3 is 14 residues. CDR3 nucleotides: TGTGCCAGCAGCTTCAAGGGCCGCTCAGATACGCAGTATTTT. Its protein product is CASSFKGRSDTQYF.

The V and J genes are TRBV30 and TRBJ1-3; D is perhaps TRBD1 (5 bases). CDR3 size: 14 residues. In germline, CDR1 is GTSNPN, CDR2 SVGIG (reference sequence). With 3 bases removed from V and 3 bases from J, the gap between germline ends came to 12 bases. The CDR3 reads CAWRERGVGNTIYF. In DNA, the CDR3 is TGTGCCTGGAGGGAGAGGGGCGTTGGAAACACCATATATTTT.

V gene TRBV11-2 combines with J gene TRBJ2-1; 7 bases map to TRBD1. This CDR3 comprises 15 residues. Germline assignment: CDR1 SGHAT and CDR2 FQNNGV. The V gene end was trimmed by 3 bases and the J gene end by 3 bases; junction bases not matched to a gene: 5. CDR3 amino acids: CASSFDGTDYNEQFF. The CDR3 coding sequence is TGTGCCAGCAGCTTCGACGGGACAGACTACAATGAGCAGTTCTTC.

The rearrangement joins TRBV29-1 to TRBJ2-6; D gene ambiguous. Deletions cut 5 bases from V and 0 bases from J, with 5 bases between. CDR3 length: 13 amino acids. Germline CDR1 SQVTM, CDR2 ANQGSEA. In nucleotides, the CDR3 is TGCAGCGTTTCAAACTCTGGGGCCAACGTCCTGACTTTC. Its protein is CSVSNSGANVLTF.

The V and J genes are TRBV4-1 and TRBJ2-7; D gene unclear. V gave up 0 bases and J gave up 4 bases, with 7 bases separating them. There are 13 residues in the CDR3. Germline V lookup: CDR1 MGHRA, CDR2 YSYEKL. Here the CDR3 reads CASSQDWGYEQYF. For the CDR3, the DNA is TGCGCCAGCAGCCAAGATTGGGGTTACGAGCAGTACTTC.

The chain employs TRBV4-1 and TRBJ2-1; TRBD2 agrees at 9 bases. Germline CDR1 reads MGHRA; CDR2 reads YSYEKL. Trimming took 0 bases from V and 12 from J; bases not matched to a gene: 15. This CDR3 has 17 residues. CDR3 coding DNA: TGCGCCAGCAGCCAAGATCAATTAGCTGGCGGGGGGGACCGGCAGTTCTTC. Translating it yields CASSQDQLAGGGDRQFF.

V gene TRBV21-1 combines with J gene TRBJ1-2; TRBD1 is the table's D call, not checked against the DNA. TRBV21-1 is flagged as a pseudogene. The CDR3 is 16 residues long. The CDR3 coding sequence is TGTGCCAGCAGCGCCCAAGGGACAGGGTCTCCCTATGGCTACACCTTC. It encodes CASSAQGTGSPYGYTF.

The J gene is TRBJ1-1, the V gene TRBV25-1, with D perhaps TRBD1 (5 bases). The CDR3 runs to 14 residues. The germline V gene has CDR1 MGHDK and CDR2 SYGVNS. The V end lost 4 bases, the J end lost 4 bases, and 13 bases lay between the germline ends. The CDR3 reads CASSGYRTSTEAFF. The CDR3, as DNA: TGTGCCAGCAGTGGTTACAGGACATCCACTGAAGCTTTCTTT. The variable domain in full, completed from reference TRBV25-1 and TRBJ1-1, reads EADIYQTPRYLVIGTGKKITLECSQTMGHDKMYWYQQDPGMELHLIHYSYGVNSTEKGDLSSESTVSRIRTEHFPLTLESARPSHTSQYLCASSGYRTSTEAFFGQGTRLTVV.

The chain has TRBV15 and TRBJ1-3; D unresolved. This CDR3 has 17 residues. Germline lookup yields CDR1 LNHNV and CDR2 YYDKDF (reference sequence). Trimming took off 0 bases at V and 0 bases at J, with 12 bases between the two ends. CDR3 residues: CATSRDYGMGSGNTIYF. DNA of the CDR3: TGTGCCACCAGCAGAGATTACGGGATGGGCTCTGGAAACACCATATATTTT.

CDR3 sequence reads: CASSRYSSGANVLTF. The CDR3 nucleotides read TGTGCCAGCAGCAGGTATAGCTCTGGGGCCAACGTCCTGACTTTC. This sequence joins TRBV7-8 and TRBJ2-6; D is unresolved. The CDR3 sequence is 15 residues long. V lost 5 bases, J lost 0 bases, and 8 bases lay in between. Germline V gene data show CDR1 as SGHVS and CDR2 as FQNEAQ.

The rearrangement links TRBV19 to TRBJ1-4; TRBD1 is a possible D gene (6 bases). The CDR3 consists of 18 residues. The V gene's germline CDR1 is LNHDA and CDR2 SQIVND (reference sequence). V was cut by 6 bases and J by 2 bases, with 22 bases left in between. CDR3 in amino acids: CASRREKSGARTNEKLFF. CDR3 sequence (DNA): TGTGCCAGTAGGAGGGAGAAGTCGGGGGCGCGGACTAATGAAAAACTGTTTTTT.

This clone has a handful of counts. The V and J genes are TRBV6-5 and TRBJ1-2; D is uncertain. Germline V gives CDR1 MNHEY, CDR2 SVGAGI. Trimming stripped 2 bases from V and 8 bases from J, with 15 bases between. CDR3 length equals 14 residues. CDR3 protein: CASSYGTEPRGYTF. The DNA for the CDR3 is TGTGCCAGCAGTTACGGAACAGAGCCGAGGGGCTACACCTTC.

The chain employs TRBV5-6 and TRBJ2-7; 7 bases align to TRBD1. This CDR3 is 15 amino acids long. The junction had 12 bases not matched to a gene; V was cut back by 0 bases and J by 9 bases. CDR1 and CDR2 from the germline V gene are SGHDT and YYEEEE. CDR3 DNA: TGTGCCAGCAGCTTGGACGGGACAGTCTTACGAGGGCAGTACTTC. It specifies CASSLDGTVLRGQYF.

The rearrangement links TRBV4-3 to TRBJ2-2; 10 positions match TRBD2. Germline trimming cut 0 bases from V and 9 bases from J; bases unmatched to any gene: 4. Germline CDR1 reads LGHNA; CDR2 reads YSLEER. This CDR3 spans 15 amino acids. For the CDR3, the DNA is TGCGCCAGCAGCCAAGATCGGACTAGCGGTCGGGAGCTGTTTTTT. Translating it yields CASSQDRTSGRELFF.

This clone was detected a few times. The rearrangement uses TRBV7-8 and TRBJ2-7; D not resolved. There are 15 residues in the CDR3. The V gene lost 5 bases and the J gene lost 4 bases, with 18 bases spanning the gap. The germline CDR1 and CDR2 sequences are SGHVS and FQNEAQ. The CDR3: CASSPPGGSVYEQYF. The CDR3 bases are TGTGCCAGCAGCCCACCGGGCGGATCCGTTTACGAGCAGTACTTC.

This clone appeared once. The CDR3 reads CASNRGRKDTQYF. CDR3 coding DNA: TGTGCCAGTAACAGGGGGCGGAAAGATACGCAGTATTTT. The J gene is TRBJ2-3, the V gene TRBV19, with TRBD1 identical over 9 bases. This CDR3 is 13 amino acids long. The junction had 4 bases not matched to a gene; V was cut back by 7 bases and J by 5 bases. In germline, CDR1 is LNHDA, CDR2 SQIVND (reference sequence).

The chain carries TRBV15 and TRBJ2-5; D is uncertain. V gave up 0 bases and J gave up 2 bases, with 7 bases separating them. CDR1 is LNHNV and CDR2 is YYDKDF in the germline V gene (reference sequence). The CDR3 is 14 amino acids. As DNA, the CDR3 is TGTGCCACCAGCAGAGATTTTTCACAAGAGACCCAGTACTTC. As protein: CATSRDFSQETQYF.

This sequence joins TRBV7-2 and TRBJ1-4, with 10 bases identical to TRBD1. The CDR3 consists of 15 residues. Unmatched junction bases numbered 6, after V lost 4 bases and J lost 7 bases. The germline V gene encodes CDR1 SGHTA and CDR2 FQGNSA. For the CDR3, the DNA is TGTGCCAGCAGCTCGGACAGGGGGTTTACTGAAAAACTGTTTTTT. Residues: CASSSDRGFTEKLFF.

The chain's CDR3 is CASSIVNSDTQYF. In nucleotides, the CDR3 is TGTGCCAGTAGTATTGTCAACTCAGATACGCAGTATTTT. The V and J genes are TRBV19 and TRBJ2-3; no reliable D call. The V gene's germline CDR1 is LNHDA and CDR2 SQIVND (reference sequence). The CDR3 consists of 13 residues. V shed 3 bases and J shed 4 bases, with 8 bases lying between them.

The V and J genes are TRBV30 and TRBJ1-1; weak D call: TRBD1 (5 bases). In germline, CDR1 is GTSNPN, CDR2 SVGIG (reference sequence). The CDR3 consists of 14 residues. V lost 5 bases and J 5 bases, leaving 18 bases between the germline ends. The DNA for the CDR3 is TGTGCCTGGGACCATTGGGGGGAGGGGACTGAAGCTTTCTTT. It encodes CAWDHWGEGTEAFF.

This chain connects TRBV21-1 to TRBJ2-2. TRBV21-1 is flagged as a pseudogene. The CDR3 sequence is 16 residues long. The CDR3 sequence: CASSKQPGPNTGELFF. The CDR3 bases are TGTGCCAGCAGCAAACAGCCTGGCCCGAACACCGGGGAGCTGTTTTTT.

The rearrangement uses TRBV21-1 and TRBJ2-1; TRBD2 reflects the table's D call only, with no check against the DNA. TRBV21-1 is reported as a pseudogene. The CDR3 has 16 residues. The CDR3 bases are TGTGCCATCCCGGTGAAAGGGAGCTTCTCCTACAATGAGCAGTTCTTC. This sequence encodes CAIPVKGSFSYNEQFF.

V is TRBV7-8 and J is TRBJ2-2; D remains ambiguous. Germline loops: CDR1 SGHVS, CDR2 FQNEAQ. CDR3 length: 14 residues. V dropped 3 bases and J dropped 2 bases, with 7 bases sitting between them. CDR3 coding DNA: TGTGCCAGCAGCTTCCGGATCAACACCGGGGAGCTGTTTTTT. It yields the protein CASSFRINTGELFF.

The V gene is TRBV6-6, the J gene TRBJ2-1, with D maybe TRBD1 (5 bases). Germline V gives CDR1 MNHNY, CDR2 SVGAGI (reference sequence). This CDR3 comprises 14 residues. V dropped 5 bases and J dropped 2 bases, with 10 bases sitting between them. The CDR3 protein is CASSKGQTYNEQFF. CDR3 in DNA: TGTGCCAGCAGTAAGGGGCAGACCTACAATGAGCAGTTCTTC.

This chain connects TRBV19 to TRBJ2-1; TRBD2 agrees at 11 bases. The germline gives CDR1 LNHDA, CDR2 SQIVND (reference sequence). Germline trimming cut 3 bases from V and 8 bases from J; bases unmatched to any gene: 6. The CDR3 runs 15 residues. The CDR3: CASSISGRAGDEQFF. The DNA of the CDR3 is TGTGCCAGTAGTATTAGCGGGAGGGCCGGGGATGAGCAGTTCTTC. The whole variable domain, filled in from reference TRBV19 and TRBJ2-1, reads DGGITQSPKYLFRKEGQNVTLSCEQNLNHDAMYWYRQDPGQGLRLIYYSQIVNDFQKGDIAEGYSVSREKKESFPLTVTSAQKNPTAFYLCASSISGRAGDEQFFGPGTRLTVL.

The chain links TRBV20-1 to TRBJ1-1, with unresolved D. This CDR3 region has 11 residues. The germline V and J ends were trimmed by 5 bases and 0 bases, with 4 bases remaining between them. Looked up from germline, CDR1 is DFQATT and CDR2 is SNEGSKA (reference sequence). In DNA, the CDR3 is TGCAGTGCTGGCCTGAACACTGAAGCTTTCTTT. It yields the protein CSAGLNTEAFF.

The chain uses TRBV6-1 and TRBJ1-5; D is uncertain. This CDR3 has 15 residues. With 8 bases removed from V and 0 bases from J, the gap between germline ends came to 14 bases. CDR1 MNHNS and CDR2 SASEGT come from the germline V gene. CDR3 bases: TGTGCCAGCGCGAGACCCCAGCATAGCAATCAGCCCCAGCATTTT. Protein product: CASARPQHSNQPQHF.